This T cell receptor beta chain was sequenced for a study of shared clonotypes between healthy human individuals. About the study: Contributing individuals were two females and a few males aged 18 to 49.

Method: immunoSEQ multiplex PCR; TCRdb's copy keeps in-frame clones and lacks some. The sample consists of about a million clones, around 74% of them appearing once. The study separated CD4+ cells into CD45RA+ naive and CD45RA-negative memory subsets. In regard to this clone: Its antigen is undetermined. This may stem from a read error, because a much larger clone lies one nucleotide away.

V shed 8 bases, J shed 0 bases, and the junction held 3 bases outside the gene matches. This CDR3 region has 14 residues. From germline, CDR1 is MNHEY and CDR2 SMNVEV (reference sequence). Whole-study results and caveats: Naive CD4 clonotype sharing across four donors was approximately 5.2%.

The receptor was derived from a young man in good health. This chain connects TRBV27 to TRBJ1-5; 8 nucleotides line up with TRBD1. The specimen was memory CD4+ T cells sorted from blood. The subset: CD45RA-negative fraction. The CDR3 region is CASGQGYSNQPQHF. CDR3 in DNA: TGTGCCAGCGGACAGGGATATAGCAATCAGCCCCAGCATTTT.